This T cell receptor (beta chain) was captured in a study of cytomegalovirus exposure and HLA in healthy donors. Study-wide results and limits: Later analysis indicated greater clonal expansion among HLA-associated TCR beta chains than among equally common other chains. In an earlier analysis, about 87% or about 30%: the productive usage of most TCR beta V segments. Presence/absence analyses took donor sequencing depth as roughly uniform. A missense DCLRE1C variant was associated with V- and J-gene trimming of TCR beta chains in a later analysis, and an independent cohort replicated the association.

The CDR3 has 15 amino acids. The junction had 5 bases not matched to a gene; V was cut back by 4 bases and J by 0 bases. Germline-derived CDR1 and CDR2 are LNHDA and SQIVND (reference sequence). As concerns this clone: Its matching antigen is unknown.

The PCR used 60 Vbeta and 13 Jbeta primers. Clones were read by immunoSEQ multiplex PCR, and TCRdb kept only the in-frame ones, dropping some. In the table there are under 150,000 clones, over 65% of which are singletons. The origin of this receptor is a woman aged 18-29 years in good health and CMV-seronegative. V is TRBV19 and J is TRBJ1-2; 7 nucleotides agree with TRBD1. Input material: PBMCs. The CDR3 coding sequence is TGTGCCAGTAGTACGACAGGGAACACTAACTATGGCTACACCTTC. Translating gives CASSTTGNTNYGYTF.